These 14 T cell receptor beta chains were all obtained from the same sample, sequenced in a study of Ad26.COV2.S vaccination and SARS-CoV-2 variants. As to treatment: roughly 19 received Ad26.COV2.S at low or high dose, single or two shots; 5 received placebo; per-sample allocation not given. Samples were taken on day 63 after the first vaccine or placebo injection. Produced via immunoSEQ multiplex PCR; TCRdb's table is partial and in-frame only. The data show hundreds of thousands of clones, 89% seen once. This sample comprised peripheral blood, obtained in a trial of Ad26.COV2.S vaccine versus placebo. The origin of the receptors is a person aged 18-60 years who received the Ad26.COV2.S COVID-19 vaccine or a placebo.

The J gene is TRBJ2-7, the V gene TRBV5-4, with 7 bases fitting TRBD2. The CDR3 extends over 14 amino acids. J lost 2 bases, V lost 4 bases, and 6 bases had no gene match. CDR1 and CDR2 from the germline V gene are SGHNT and YYREEE (reference sequence). The CDR3 nucleotides read TGTGCCAGCAGCGCAGGACTAGAGACCTACGAGCAGTACTTC. Translated, it gives CASSAGLETYEQYF. Based on the CDR3 plus reference TRBV5-4 and TRBJ2-7, the full variable domain is ETGVTQSPTHLIKTRGQQVTLRCSSQSGHNTVSWYQQALGQGPQFIFQYYREEENGRGNFPPRFSGLQFPNYSSELNVNALELDDSALYLCASSAGLETYEQYFGPGTRLTVT.

The chain employs TRBV5-4 and TRBJ1-6, with 7 bases matching TRBD1. The CDR3 is 14 residues long. CDR1 and CDR2 (germline): SGHNT, YYREEE (reference sequence). V gave up 4 bases and J gave up 7 bases; unmatched junction bases: 5. The chain's CDR3 is CASSIRDSNSPLHF. CDR3 bases: TGTGCCAGCAGCATCCGGGACAGCAATTCACCCCTCCACTTT.

CDR3 sequence (DNA): TGTGCCAGCAGCCGGGCCCCAGACCTTGAGCAGTTCTTC. Its translation: CASSRAPDLEQFF. The chain recombines TRBV27 with TRBJ2-1; D gene ambiguous. With 6 bases removed from V and 9 bases from J, the gap between germline ends came to 15 bases. Germline V lookup: CDR1 MNHEY, CDR2 SMNVEV (reference sequence). This CDR3 is built from 13 residues.

The genes are TRBV6-5 and TRBJ2-1; 11 bases are shared with TRBD2. Germline CDR1 reads MNHEY; CDR2 reads SVGAGI. The CDR3 covers 15 residues. The V gene end was trimmed by 5 bases and the J gene end by 10 bases; junction bases not matched to a gene: 10. CDR3 bases: TGTGCCAGCAGTCTTCTAGCGGGAGGCCAGGGAGAGCAGTTCTTC. This codes for CASSLLAGGQGEQFF.

The chain uses TRBV6-6 and TRBJ2-2; the D gene is possibly TRBD2 (5 bases). Germline CDR1 and CDR2: MNHNY and SVGAGI (reference sequence). The CDR3 length is 13 residues. V was pared by 11 bases and J by 5 bases, with 15 bases between. The CDR3 sequence: CAACPEVTGELFF. DNA of the CDR3: TGTGCCGCGTGCCCGGAGGTGACCGGGGAGCTGTTTTTT.

The chain joins TRBV5-4 to TRBJ2-1; D is unresolved. Germline V gene data show CDR1 as SGHNT and CDR2 as YYREEE (reference sequence). V was shortened by 4 bases and J by 0 bases, with 8 bases between the two germline ends. CDR3 length equals 14 residues. The chain's CDR3 is CASSDDHSYNEQFF. CDR3 sequence (DNA): TGTGCCAGCAGCGACGATCACTCCTACAATGAGCAGTTCTTC.

This chain connects TRBV15 to TRBJ1-5; D call uncertain. Per germline, CDR1 LNHNV and CDR2 YYDKDF (reference sequence). The CDR3 sequence is 14 residues long. The ends were cut back, 6 bases at V and 0 bases at J, with 9 bases in the middle. The CDR3 loop is CATSERYSNQPQHF. Here the CDR3 DNA reads TGTGCCACCAGTGAGAGATATAGCAATCAGCCCCAGCATTTT.

The CDR3 here is CASRGLAGAFSGANVLTF. DNA of the CDR3: TGTGCCAGCAGAGGGCTAGCGGGGGCCTTCTCTGGGGCCAACGTCCTGACTTTC. The V gene is TRBV5-6, the J gene TRBJ2-6; 10 bases map to TRBD2. The trim removed 5 bases at V and 0 bases at J, leaving 8 bases unmatched. This CDR3 has 18 residues. CDR1 and CDR2 (germline): SGHDT, YYEEEE.

The genes are TRBV3-1 (or the pseudogene TRBV3-2) and TRBJ2-1; 10 nucleotides match TRBD2. Germline V gene data show CDR1 as LGHDT and CDR2 as YNNKEL (reference sequence). J was trimmed by 9 bases and V by 2 bases; bases with no gene match: 7. CDR3 size: 15 residues. The CDR3: CASSQIAGGPGEQFF. The CDR3 DNA is TGTGCCAGCAGCCAAATAGCGGGGGGCCCGGGTGAGCAGTTCTTC.

The chain recombines TRBV12-3 or TRBV12-4 with TRBJ1-5; no reliable D call. The CDR3 is made up of 13 amino acids. Trimming removed 5 bases at V and 2 bases at J, with 7 bases between. CDR3 region: CASSIRGNQPQHF. The CDR3 bases are TGTGCCAGCAGTATTAGGGGCAATCAGCCCCAGCATTTT.

As regards this clone: Other nucleotide sequences in the sample specify the same CDR3. This chain links TRBV5-6 with TRBJ2-5; D is perhaps TRBD1 (5 bases). There are 14 residues in the CDR3. The V end was cut by 4 bases, the J end by 0 bases, with 10 bases between. Germline V gene sequence: CDR1 SGHDT, CDR2 YYEEEE. The CDR3 sequence is CASSLRGNQETQYF. Written as DNA, the CDR3 is TGTGCCAGCAGCCTTAGGGGAAACCAAGAGACCCAGTACTTC.

The chain is built from TRBV13 and TRBJ2-7, with a tentative D call TRBD1 (6 bases). Germline CDR1 and CDR2: PRHDT and FYEKMQ (reference sequence). Trimming took 4 bases from V and 1 from J, leaving 14 bases between them. The CDR3 is 15 amino acids. CDR3 region: CASSSAKGVSYEQYF. The CDR3 DNA follows: TGTGCCAGCAGCTCCGCAAAGGGGGTTTCCTACGAGCAGTACTTC.

This rearrangement joins TRBV15 to TRBJ2-3; 8 nucleotides line up with TRBD2. The CDR3 contains 17 residues. The trim removed 0 bases at V and 2 bases at J, leaving 7 bases unmatched. Germline V gives CDR1 LNHNV, CDR2 YYDKDF (reference sequence). The CDR3 spells CATSRETRGRFTDTQYF. CDR3 DNA sequence: TGTGCCACCAGCAGAGAAACTCGCGGGAGGTTCACAGATACGCAGTATTTT.

The chain is built from TRBV6-6 and TRBJ1-1; TRBD1 matches 7 bases. V lost 6 bases to trimming and J lost 3 bases; unmatched junction nucleotides: 7. The CDR3 length is 14 residues. Germline V gives CDR1 MNHNY, CDR2 SVGAGI (reference sequence). CDR3 in amino acids: CASSHGTVYTEAFF. The CDR3, as DNA: TGTGCCAGCAGCCACGGGACAGTTTACACTGAAGCTTTCTTT.